This TCR beta chain was documented in a study of early stage breast cancer tumors. Study overall: Most invasive tumors, about 75% of the 16, were ER+/PR+/HER2-. Roughly 10-fold was the mean read coverage per sample.

Regarding the study as a whole: Compared with adjacent normal breast, tumors showed approximately 2.5-fold denser, more clonal T cells.

This clone was detected a few times. Its specificity is unknown. Blood replicates held 0.5 ug DNA, tumor or normal breast about 1.5 ug, two each. The data were produced by immunoSEQ multiplex PCR, yet TCRdb's version contains in-frame clones alone and is incomplete. The table lists about 72,000 clones, under 85% of them singletons. J gave up 6 bases and V 5 bases, and 5 bases lay outside the gene matches. Germline CDR1 SGHTA, CDR2 FQGNSA. CDR3 length: 14 amino acids. This sequence was found in a person between 55 and 70 years old with breast cancer. V is TRBV7-2 and J is TRBJ1-2; TRBD1 matches at 11 bases. Material for sequencing was blood. The CDR3 sequence is CASSGRTGGNGYTF. The DNA for the CDR3 is TGTGCCAGCAGCGGACGGACAGGGGGCAATGGCTACACCTTC.